The sequence of this T cell receptor beta chain was determined in a study of shared clonotypes between healthy human individuals. Measured with immunoSEQ multiplex PCR; TCRdb has only the in-frame clones, and not every one. The repertoire holds about 2.5 million clones, about 90% seen once, with about 0.36% in the top ten. The V gene's germline CDR1 is SGHRS and CDR2 YFSETQ. The trim removed 6 bases at V and 8 bases at J, leaving 10 bases unmatched. The CDR3 is made up of 14 amino acids. Sequencing was carried out using naive CD4+ T cells from PBMCs. Noted subset: CD45RA+ positively selected. The sequence was collected from a man aged 18-30 years in good health. Some clones in this sample may be carry-over from other donors' samples. The rearrangement links TRBV5-1 to TRBJ2-1, with 8 nucleotides matching TRBD2. The CDR3 is CASTSGLVVDEQFF. Here the CDR3 DNA reads TGCGCCAGCACTTCGGGACTAGTGGTCGATGAGCAGTTCTTC.